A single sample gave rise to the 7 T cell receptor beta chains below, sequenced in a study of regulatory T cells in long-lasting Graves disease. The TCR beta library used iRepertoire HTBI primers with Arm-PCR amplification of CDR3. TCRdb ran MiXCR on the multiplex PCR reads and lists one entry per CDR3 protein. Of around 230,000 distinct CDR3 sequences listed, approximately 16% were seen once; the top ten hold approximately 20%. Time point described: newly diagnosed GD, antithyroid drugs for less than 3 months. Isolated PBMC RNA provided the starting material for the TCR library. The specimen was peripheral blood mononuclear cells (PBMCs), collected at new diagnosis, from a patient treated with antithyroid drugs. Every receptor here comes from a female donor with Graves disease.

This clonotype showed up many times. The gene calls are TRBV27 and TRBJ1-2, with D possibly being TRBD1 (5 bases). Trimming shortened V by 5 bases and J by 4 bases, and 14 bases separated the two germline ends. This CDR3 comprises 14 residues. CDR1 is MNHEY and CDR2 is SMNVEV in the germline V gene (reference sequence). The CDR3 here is CASSPAGRAYGYTF. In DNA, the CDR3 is TGTGCCAGCAGTCCAGCGGGACGGGCCTATGGCTACACCTTC.

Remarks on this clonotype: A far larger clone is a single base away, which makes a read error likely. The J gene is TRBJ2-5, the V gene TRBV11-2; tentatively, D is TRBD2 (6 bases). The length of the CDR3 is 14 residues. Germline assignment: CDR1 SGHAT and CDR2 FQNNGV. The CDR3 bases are TGTGCCAGCAGCTTAGGGACTACCTACAATGAGCTGTTCTTC. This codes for CASSLGTTYNELFF.

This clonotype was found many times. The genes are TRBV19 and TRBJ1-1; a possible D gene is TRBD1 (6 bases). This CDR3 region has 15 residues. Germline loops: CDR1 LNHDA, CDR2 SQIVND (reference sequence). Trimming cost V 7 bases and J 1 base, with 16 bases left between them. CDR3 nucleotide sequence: TGTGCCAGTAACATGCAGGGGCGATGGAACACTGAAGCTTTCTTT. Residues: CASNMQGRWNTEAFF.

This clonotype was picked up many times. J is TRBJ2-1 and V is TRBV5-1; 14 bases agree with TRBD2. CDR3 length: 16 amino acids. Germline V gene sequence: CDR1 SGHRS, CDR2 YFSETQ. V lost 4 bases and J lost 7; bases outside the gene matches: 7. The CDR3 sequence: CASSQTGTSGSNEQFF. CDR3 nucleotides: TGCGCCAGCAGCCAGACCGGGACTAGCGGGAGTAATGAGCAGTTCTTC.

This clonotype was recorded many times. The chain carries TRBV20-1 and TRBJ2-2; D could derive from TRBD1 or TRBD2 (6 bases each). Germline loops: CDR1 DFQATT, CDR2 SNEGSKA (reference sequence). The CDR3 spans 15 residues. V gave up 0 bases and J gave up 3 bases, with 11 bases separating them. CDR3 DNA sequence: TGCAGTGCTAGAGATGCCGGGGGCGACACCGGGGAGCTGTTTTTT. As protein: CSARDAGGDTGELFF.

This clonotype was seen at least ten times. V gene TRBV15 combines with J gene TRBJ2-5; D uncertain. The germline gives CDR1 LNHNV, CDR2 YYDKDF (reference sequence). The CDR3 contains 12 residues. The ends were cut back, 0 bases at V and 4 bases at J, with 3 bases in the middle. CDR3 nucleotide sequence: TGTGCCACCAGCAGAGATGTAGAGACCCAGTACTTC. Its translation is CATSRDVETQYF.

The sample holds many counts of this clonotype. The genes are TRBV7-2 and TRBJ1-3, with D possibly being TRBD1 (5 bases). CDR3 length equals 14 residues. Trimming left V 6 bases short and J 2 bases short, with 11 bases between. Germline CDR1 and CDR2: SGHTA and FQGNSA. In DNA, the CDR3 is TGTGCCAGCAGGGGGACGAGGACTGGAAACACCATATATTTT. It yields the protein CASRGTRTGNTIYF.